Following are 8 T cell receptor beta chains from one sample sequenced in a study of Ad26.COV2.S vaccination and SARS-CoV-2 variants. Produced via immunoSEQ multiplex PCR; TCRdb's table is partial and in-frame only. The table includes around 250,000 clones, roughly 89% detected once. Treatment given: around 19 received Ad26.COV2.S at low or high dose, single or two shots; about five received placebo; per-sample allocation not given. At day 63 after the first vaccine or placebo injection, samples were drawn. Sequencing used peripheral blood, obtained in a trial of Ad26.COV2.S vaccine versus placebo. These receptors all stem from a person aged 18 to 59 who received the Ad26.COV2.S COVID-19 vaccine or a placebo.

This chain links TRBV4-3 with TRBJ2-2; no reliable D call. CDR3 length: 13 residues. Trimming cost V 1 base and J 4 bases, with 4 bases left between them. Germline-derived CDR1 and CDR2 are LGHNA and YSLEER. CDR3 sequence (DNA): TGCGCCAGCAGCCAAGGAAGCACCGGGGAGCTGTTTTTT. Its translation is CASSQGSTGELFF.

The chain combines TRBV27 with TRBJ1-6; D uncertain. The ends were cut back, 0 bases at V and 10 bases at J, with 13 bases in the middle. Per germline, CDR1 MNHEY and CDR2 SMNVEV (reference sequence). This CDR3 has 15 residues. In DNA form, the CDR3 reads TGTGCCAGCAGTTTATCATACGGTGGGCACTCACCCCTCCACTTT. This translates into CASSLSYGGHSPLHF.

The chain is built from TRBV5-6 and TRBJ1-1, with D unresolved. CDR1 and CDR2 (germline): SGHDT, YYEEEE. The CDR3 covers 13 residues. V gave up 2 bases and J gave up 5 bases, with 10 bases separating them. CDR3 in amino acids: CASSFPRVTEAFF. Written as DNA, the CDR3 is TGTGCCAGCAGCTTTCCGAGGGTTACTGAAGCTTTCTTT.

The chain couples TRBV18 to TRBJ1-5, with TRBD1 as a possible D gene (5 bases). CDR1 is KGHSH, CDR2 LQKENI, per germline. The ends were cut back, 3 bases at V and 3 bases at J, with 9 bases in the middle. The CDR3 runs 14 residues. The CDR3 sequence is CASSPSGNNQPQHF. In DNA form, the CDR3 reads TGTGCCAGCTCACCTTCAGGGAACAATCAGCCCCAGCATTTT.

J is TRBJ2-2 and V is TRBV4-1; 9 positions agree with TRBD2. The germline V gene has CDR1 MGHRA and CDR2 YSYEKL. Unmatched junction bases numbered 7, after V lost 1 base and J lost 4 bases. The CDR3 is made up of 17 amino acids. CDR3: CASSQVTSGRITGELFF. The CDR3 DNA follows: TGCGCCAGCAGCCAAGTCACCAGCGGGAGGATCACCGGGGAGCTGTTTTTT.

The rearrangement uses TRBV6-2 or TRBV6-3 and TRBJ2-3; D gene ambiguous. This CDR3 contains 16 residues. V dropped 0 bases and J dropped 4 bases, with 14 bases sitting between them. CDR1 MNHEY and CDR2 SVGEGT come from the germline V gene. The CDR3 region is CASSYSSNLLADTQYF. Written as DNA, the CDR3 is TGTGCCAGCAGTTACTCGTCAAACCTCCTAGCAGATACGCAGTATTTT.

The CDR3 region is CASSSLPGQGPFNEQFF. DNA of the CDR3: TGTGCCAGCAGCTCGTTGCCGGGACAGGGACCCTTCAATGAGCAGTTCTTC. The chain is built from TRBV9 and TRBJ2-1, with 9 bases matching TRBD1. The V gene end was trimmed by 4 bases and the J gene end by 6 bases; junction bases not matched to a gene: 14. The CDR3 consists of 17 residues. Germline V gene data show CDR1 as SGDLS and CDR2 as YYNGEE.

This chain connects TRBV3-1 (or the pseudogene TRBV3-2) to TRBJ1-3, with 8 bases matching TRBD1. This CDR3 is 17 amino acids long. The trim removed 4 bases at V and 0 bases at J, leaving 8 bases unmatched. Germline V gene lookup returns CDR1 LGHDT and CDR2 YNNKEL (reference sequence). Here the CDR3 DNA reads TGTGCCAGCAGCCGCGACAGGGGACGGAGCTCTGGAAACACCATATATTTT. Translation gives CASSRDRGRSSGNTIYF.